This T cell receptor beta chain derives from a study of patients and donors after allogeneic stem cell transplantation (dated by TCRdb to about 2020). Regarding this clonotype: Its cognate antigen has yet to be identified. No per-base quality is available; no much larger clone lies one base away.

The V and J ends are trimmed by 0 bases and 2 bases, leaving 11 bases between them. Its CDR3 holds 16 amino acids, cysteine through phenylalanine. Kept here is only the CDR3 DNA, which spans 48 bases and is read in frame from base 1. CDR1 and CDR2 were assigned from the germline V gene as SNHLY and FYNNEI. Library preparation employed RT-PCR. For sequencing, a NextSeq 550 was employed. In TCRdb, the public reads were trimmed at Q25 with fastp and aligned with MiXCR, with productive beta chains retained. Rows matching on CDR3 protein sequence are summarized as one entry with the most common DNA and genes. This sample lists under 200,000 distinct CDR3 sequences; approximately 30% were detected once. Roughly 3% of the sample belongs to the ten largest clones.

The V and J segments used are TRBV2 and TRBJ1-5; TRBD1 is a possible D gene, resting on 6 matching bases. The sequencing sample was made of blood, either unsorted or a sorted T cell fraction (not recorded which). The TCR sequence derives from a human donor who was either an allogeneic HSCT recipient or a stem cell or donor lymphocyte infusion donor (not recorded which). It is not recorded whose cells these are; they may come from a transplant donor. For the CDR3, the sequence is CASSEALGGRNQPQHF. The nucleotide sequence reads as follows: TGTGCCAGCAGTGAAGCGCTTGGGGGGCGCAATCAGCCCCAGCATTTT.